The 3 T cell receptor beta chains in this list originate from one sample, sequenced in a study of long-term antiretroviral therapy in people with HIV. Runs used v3.0 of the immunoSEQ assay and were done at survey level. The data were produced by immunoSEQ multiplex PCR, yet TCRdb's version contains in-frame clones alone and is incomplete. Seen here are about 22,000 clones, around nine tenths observed once, and the top ten hold about 3.5%. The sample was unsorted PBMCs, taken 2.3 years after starting antiretroviral therapy. Receptors were obtained from a man aged 55 to 69 with HIV.

The V and J genes are TRBV6-5 and TRBJ1-5, with 10 bases lining up with TRBD1. The CDR3 sequence is 15 residues long. The V segment lost 6 bases and the J segment 2 bases; nucleotides outside the gene matches: 4. In germline, CDR1 is MNHEY, CDR2 SVGAGI. CDR3 coding DNA: TGTGCCAGCAGCCCCGGGACAGGGGGCAATCAGCCCCAGCATTTT. Amino acid sequence: CASSPGTGGNQPQHF.

The CDR3 coding sequence is TGTGCCAGTAGTAGAATGGGACTAGCGGGAGGGCGTCTCACAGATACGCAGTATTTT. Residues: CASSRMGLAGGRLTDTQYF. The chain uses TRBV19 and TRBJ2-3, with TRBD2 matching 16 bases. Germline-derived CDR1 and CDR2 are LNHDA and SQIVND (reference sequence). Germline trimming cut 4 bases from V and 2 bases from J; bases unmatched to any gene: 9. The CDR3 is 19 amino acids.

The rearrangement joins TRBV10-1 to TRBJ2-3; weak D call: TRBD1 (5 bases). The CDR3 is 13 amino acids. The V gene's germline CDR1 is WNHNN and CDR2 SYGVQD (reference sequence). Trimming shortened V by 6 bases and J by 6 bases, and 13 bases separated the two germline ends. The CDR3 DNA reads as TGCGCCAGCAGCCTAGGGGCCGTGGATACGCAGTATTTT. This encodes CASSLGAVDTQYF.